Listed below are T cell receptor beta chains from one sample, sequenced in a study of blood T cell repertoires in COVID-19. Sequencing used immunoSEQ multiplex PCR; TCRdb keeps in-frame clones, though not all of them. The table records approximately 180,000 clones, roughly 85% of them present only once. Sequences were obtained from PBMCs or T cells enriched from blood (not recorded which). The source is a man aged 35 to 55 who had recovered from COVID-19. Both conserved end residues are part of each CDR3. D genes are given only for firm matches. Clone size is shown for a subset of rows, as once, few, many or a class of expanded clone.

CASSLVQGINQPQHF,TGTGCCAGCAGCTTAGTACAGGGGATAAATCAGCCCCAGCATTTT,TRBJ1-5,TRBD1,TRBV7-9,-
CASSQDRETQYF,TGTGCCAGCAGCCAAGATCGAGAGACCCAGTACTTC,TRBJ2-5,-,TRBV3-1/TRBV3-2,-
CASSTGTVISYNSPLHF,TGTGCCAGCAGCACCGGGACAGTTATCTCCTATAATTCACCCCTCCACTTT,TRBJ1-6,TRBD1,TRBV5-4,-
CAWTESTGELFF,TGTGCCTGGACTGAGAGCACCGGGGAGCTGTTTTTT,TRBJ2-2,-,TRBV30,-
CASSLDPGKTRYGYTF,TGTGCCAGCAGCTTAGATCCAGGGAAAACCCGCTATGGCTACACCTTC,TRBJ1-2,-,TRBV11-1,-
CASSLDRGTDYTF,TGCGCCAGCAGCTTGGACAGGGGAACGGATTACACCTTC,TRBJ1-2,TRBD1,TRBV5-1,-
CASSEGGQGTNTIYF,TGTGCCAGCAGCGAGGGAGGGCAGGGAACAAACACCATATATTTT,TRBJ1-3,-,TRBV9,few
CASSSLWTGDGYTF,TGTGCCAGTAGTTCACTCTGGACAGGGGATGGCTACACCTTC,TRBJ1-2,TRBD1,TRBV19,-
CASTPPRQGSYEQYF,TGTGCCAGCACCCCCCCTAGACAGGGATCCTACGAGCAGTACTTC,TRBJ2-7,TRBD1,TRBV2,-
CASQWTVDEQFF,TGTGCCAGTCAATGGACTGTCGATGAGCAGTTCTTC,TRBJ2-1,-,TRBV2,-
CASSPLHGQGEPYEQYF,TGTGCCAGCTCACCACTCCACGGACAGGGAGAACCCTACGAGCAGTACTTC,TRBJ2-7,TRBD1,TRBV18,-
CAIRQTGGNEAFF,TGTGCCATCAGGCAGACAGGGGGTAATGAAGCTTTCTTT,TRBJ1-1,TRBD1,TRBV10-3,-
CAWSNILTGNTEAFF,TGTGCCTGGAGTAACATACTTACAGGTAACACTGAAGCTTTCTTT,TRBJ1-1,-,TRBV30,-
CASSYSLARGNYGYTF,TGTGCCAGCAGTTACTCTCTAGCGCGGGGGAACTATGGCTACACCTTC,TRBJ1-2,-,TRBV6-5,once
CASREGTSGSYEQYF,TGCGCCAGCAGGGAGGGGACTAGCGGATCCTACGAGCAGTACTTC,TRBJ2-7,TRBD2,TRBV5-1,-
CASSLPQGNSPLHF,TGTGCCAGCAGCCTGCCGCAGGGGAATTCACCCCTCCACTTT,TRBJ1-6,-,TRBV5-4,-
CASSQAGWAGGPLYEQYF,TGTGCCAGCAGCCAAGCCGGTTGGGCGGGAGGTCCACTCTACGAGCAGTACTTC,TRBJ2-7,TRBD2,TRBV3-1/TRBV3-2,-
CASSIGTAYEQYF,TGTGCCAGTAGTATTGGGACAGCTTACGAGCAGTACTTC,TRBJ2-7,TRBD1,TRBV19,-
CASSLNAPRNQPQHF,TGTGCCAGCAGTTTAAACGCCCCCCGGAATCAGCCCCAGCATTTT,TRBJ1-5,-,TRBV28,-
CASSLTPYYEAFF,TGTGCCAGCAGTTTAACCCCCTATTATGAGGCTTTCTTT,TRBJ1-1,-,TRBV12-3/TRBV12-4,-
CASGVGGAADTQYF,TGCGCCAGCGGCGTGGGCGGTGCGGCAGATACGCAGTATTTT,TRBJ2-3,-,TRBV5-1,-
CASSQVDRGGGYTF,TGTGCCAGCAGCCAAGTTGACAGGGGAGGTGGCTACACCTTC,TRBJ1-2,TRBD1,TRBV3-1/TRBV3-2,-
CASSLEGRVNEKLFF,TGTGCCAGCAGCTTAGAAGGGAGAGTTAATGAAAAACTGTTTTTT,TRBJ1-4,-,TRBV11-2,-
CASGGNHGYTF,TGTGCCAGCGGAGGGAACCATGGCTACACCTTC,TRBJ1-2,-,TRBV2,-
CASRDSWNTEAFF,TGTGCCAGTAGGGACAGCTGGAACACTGAAGCTTTCTTT,TRBJ1-1,-,TRBV19,-
CASRTKGLSNQPQHF,TGTGCCAGTAGGACGAAGGGGCTCAGCAATCAGCCCCAGCATTTT,TRBJ1-5,-,TRBV19,-
CASSLDYRRGGELFF,TGTGCCAGCAGCTTAGACTACAGACGGGGCGGGGAGCTGTTTTTT,TRBJ2-2,-,TRBV7-2,few
CSVAPGQGVWYGYTF,TGCAGCGTTGCCCCTGGGCAGGGGGTGTGGTATGGCTACACCTTC,TRBJ1-2,TRBD1,TRBV29-1,-
CASSPPRWVGKNIQYF,TGTGCCAGCAGCCCACCTAGGTGGGTCGGCAAAAACATTCAGTACTTC,TRBJ2-4,-,TRBV11-3,-
CASRGQGGGLFGYTF,TGTGCCAGCAGAGGACAGGGAGGGGGATTGTTTGGCTACACCTTC,TRBJ1-2,TRBD1,TRBV9,-
CASSVVQGFGTQYF,TGTGCCAGCAGCGTAGTACAGGGGTTTGGTACGCAGTATTTT,TRBJ2-3,TRBD1,TRBV9,-
CASSSPGVGNTEAFF,TGTGCCAGCAGCTCTCCAGGGGTAGGGAACACTGAAGCTTTCTTT,TRBJ1-1,-,TRBV7-9,-
CASGVTGDHQPQHF,TGTGCCAGCGGCGTGACAGGGGATCATCAGCCCCAGCATTTT,TRBJ1-5,TRBD1,TRBV6-5,-
CASSYSPRDRASDTQYF,TGTGCCAGCAGTTACTCGCCACGGGACAGGGCATCAGATACGCAGTATTTT,TRBJ2-3,TRBD1,TRBV6-2/TRBV6-3,-
CASSRRLQADYEQYF,TGTGCCAGCAGCCGTCGATTACAGGCGGATTACGAGCAGTACTTC,TRBJ2-7,-,TRBV11-2,-
CASSPGTNYNEQFF,TGTGCCAGCAGCCCCGGGACTAACTACAATGAGCAGTTCTTC,TRBJ2-1,TRBD2,TRBV27,-
CASSSQGGVSGGVSYEQYF,TGTGCCAGCAGCTCTCAAGGGGGTGTGAGCGGGGGAGTATCCTACGAGCAGTACTTC,TRBJ2-7,TRBD2,TRBV7-9,once